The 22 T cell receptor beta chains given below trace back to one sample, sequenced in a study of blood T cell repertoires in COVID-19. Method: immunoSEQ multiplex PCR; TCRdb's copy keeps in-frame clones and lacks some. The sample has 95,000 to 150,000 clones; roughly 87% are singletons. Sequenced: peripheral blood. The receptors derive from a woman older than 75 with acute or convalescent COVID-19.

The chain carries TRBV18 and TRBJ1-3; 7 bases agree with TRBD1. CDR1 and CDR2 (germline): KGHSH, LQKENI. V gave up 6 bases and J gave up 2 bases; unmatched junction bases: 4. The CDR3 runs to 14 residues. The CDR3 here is CASSRDRAGNTIYF. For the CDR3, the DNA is TGTGCCAGCTCCCGAGACAGGGCTGGAAACACCATATATTTT.

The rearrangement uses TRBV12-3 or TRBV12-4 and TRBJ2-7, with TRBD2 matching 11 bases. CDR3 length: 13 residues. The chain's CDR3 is CASSIAGGTEQYV. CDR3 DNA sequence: TGTGCCAGCAGTATAGCGGGGGGGACCGAGCAGTACGTC.

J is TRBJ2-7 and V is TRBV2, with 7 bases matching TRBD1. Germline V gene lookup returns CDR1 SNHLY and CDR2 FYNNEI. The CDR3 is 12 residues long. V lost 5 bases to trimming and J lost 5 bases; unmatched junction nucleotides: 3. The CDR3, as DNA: TGTGCCAGCAGTCCGCAGGGGGACGAGCAGTACTTC. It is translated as CASSPQGDEQYF. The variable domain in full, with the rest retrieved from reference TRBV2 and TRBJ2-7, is EPEVTQTPSHQVTQMGQEVILRCVPISNHLYFYWYRQILGQKVEFLVSFYNNEISEKSEIFDDQFSVERPDGSNFTLKIRSTKLEDSAMYFCASSPQGDEQYFGPGTRLTVT.

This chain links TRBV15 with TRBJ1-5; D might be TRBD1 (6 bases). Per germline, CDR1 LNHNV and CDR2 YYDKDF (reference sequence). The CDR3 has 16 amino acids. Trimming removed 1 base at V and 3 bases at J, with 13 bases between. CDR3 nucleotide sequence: TGTGCCACCAGCAGAGGAGGCGGGGGGCTCAATCAGCCCCAGCATTTT. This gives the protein CATSRGGGGLNQPQHF.

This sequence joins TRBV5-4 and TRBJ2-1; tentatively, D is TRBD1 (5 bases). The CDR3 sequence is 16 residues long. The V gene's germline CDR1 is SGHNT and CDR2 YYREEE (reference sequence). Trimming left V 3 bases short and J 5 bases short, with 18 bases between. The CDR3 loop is CASSSAGRPGNNEQFF. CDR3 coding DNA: TGTGCCAGCAGCTCCGCCGGGCGACCAGGGAACAATGAGCAGTTCTTC.

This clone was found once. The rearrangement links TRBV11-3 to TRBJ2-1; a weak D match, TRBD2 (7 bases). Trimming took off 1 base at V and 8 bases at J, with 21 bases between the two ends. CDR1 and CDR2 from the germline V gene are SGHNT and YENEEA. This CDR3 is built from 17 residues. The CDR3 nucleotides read TGTGCCAGCAGCTTAGGCCGGGGGGCCCTCTTTGTCGATGAGCAGTTCTTC. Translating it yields CASSLGRGALFVDEQFF.

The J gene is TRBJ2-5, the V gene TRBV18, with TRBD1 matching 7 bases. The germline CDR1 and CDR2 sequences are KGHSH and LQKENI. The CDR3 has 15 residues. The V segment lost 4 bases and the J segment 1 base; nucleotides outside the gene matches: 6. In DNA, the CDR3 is TGTGCCAGCTCACTGATGGGGACAGCCCAAGAGACCCAGTACTTC. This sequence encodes CASSLMGTAQETQYF. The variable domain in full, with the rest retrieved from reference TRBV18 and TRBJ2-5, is NAGVMQNPRHLVRRRGQEARLRCSPMKGHSHVYWYRQLPEEGLKFMVYLQKENIIDESGMPKERFSAEFPKEGPSILRIQQVVRGDSAAYFCASSLMGTAQETQYFGPGTRLLVL.

CDR3 nucleotides: TGTGCCACCAGCAGAGATCCAGCCCTAGGGGGTAGTGAAGCTTTCTTT. Protein: CATSRDPALGGSEAFF. V and J are TRBV15 and TRBJ1-1, with D possibly TRBD1 on 6 matching bases. The germline V and J ends were trimmed by 0 bases and 7 bases, with 18 bases remaining between them. The CDR3 totals 16 residues. The germline CDR1 and CDR2 sequences are LNHNV and YYDKDF (reference sequence). Full variable domain (missing parts from reference TRBV15 and TRBJ1-1): DAMVIQNPRYQVTQFGKPVTLSCSQTLNHNVMYWYQQKSSQAPKLLFHYYDKDFNNEADTPDNFQSRRPNTSFCFLDIRSPGLGDTAMYLCATSRDPALGGSEAFFGQGTRLTVV.

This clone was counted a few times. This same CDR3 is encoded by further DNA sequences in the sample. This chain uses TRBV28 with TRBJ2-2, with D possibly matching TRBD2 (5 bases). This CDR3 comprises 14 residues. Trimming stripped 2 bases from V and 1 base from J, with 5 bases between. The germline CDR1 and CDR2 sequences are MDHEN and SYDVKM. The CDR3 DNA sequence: TGTGCCAGCAGTTTAGGAGGGAACACCGGGGAGCTGTTTTTT. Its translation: CASSLGGNTGELFF. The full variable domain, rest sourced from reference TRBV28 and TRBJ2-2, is DVKVTQSSRYLVKRTGEKVFLECVQDMDHENMFWYRQDPGLGLRLIYFSYDVKMKEKGDIPEGYSVSREKKERFSLILESASTNQTSMYLCASSLGGNTGELFFGEGSRLTVL.

The CDR3 region has the DNA TGCGCCAGCAGCCAAGATCACCGGGGTGATGGCTACACCTTC. Protein product: CASSQDHRGDGYTF. This sequence joins TRBV4-1 and TRBJ1-2; no clear D gene. Germline V lookup: CDR1 MGHRA, CDR2 YSYEKL. This CDR3 comprises 14 residues. Deletions cut 0 bases from V and 6 bases from J, with 11 bases between.

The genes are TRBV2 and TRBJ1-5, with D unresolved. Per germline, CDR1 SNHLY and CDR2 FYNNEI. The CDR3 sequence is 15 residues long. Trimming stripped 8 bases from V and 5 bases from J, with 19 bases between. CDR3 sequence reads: CASYPHKIRYQPQHF. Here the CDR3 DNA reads TGTGCCAGCTACCCCCACAAGATACGTTATCAGCCCCAGCATTTT.

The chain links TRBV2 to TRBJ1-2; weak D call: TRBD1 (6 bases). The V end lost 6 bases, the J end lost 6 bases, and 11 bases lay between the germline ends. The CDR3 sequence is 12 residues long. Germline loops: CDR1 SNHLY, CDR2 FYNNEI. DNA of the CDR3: TGTGCCAGCAGCGCAGGGGTCGATGGCTACACCTTC. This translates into CASSAGVDGYTF.

CDR3 sequence: CASSSGDRGRGNTIYF. The CDR3 nucleotides are TGTGCCAGCAGCTCAGGGGACAGGGGGCGAGGAAACACCATATATTTT. The rearrangement joins TRBV7-8 to TRBJ1-3; 12 bases align to TRBD1. The germline gives CDR1 SGHVS, CDR2 FQNEAQ. CDR3 size: 16 residues. V lost 4 bases to trimming and J lost 4 bases; unmatched junction nucleotides: 5.

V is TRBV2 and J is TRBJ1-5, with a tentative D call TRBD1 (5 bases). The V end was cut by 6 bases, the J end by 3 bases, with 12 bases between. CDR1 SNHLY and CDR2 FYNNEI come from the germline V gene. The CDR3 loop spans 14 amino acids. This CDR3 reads CASRQTEPNQPQHF. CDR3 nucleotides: TGTGCCAGCAGACAGACAGAGCCCAATCAGCCCCAGCATTTT.

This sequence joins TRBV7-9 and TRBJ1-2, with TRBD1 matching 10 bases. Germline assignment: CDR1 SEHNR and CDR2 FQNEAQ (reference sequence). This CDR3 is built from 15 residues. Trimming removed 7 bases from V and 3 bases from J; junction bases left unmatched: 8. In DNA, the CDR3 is TGTGCCAGCACCTCCGGGACAGGGGTCTACTATGGCTACACCTTC. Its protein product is CASTSGTGVYYGYTF.

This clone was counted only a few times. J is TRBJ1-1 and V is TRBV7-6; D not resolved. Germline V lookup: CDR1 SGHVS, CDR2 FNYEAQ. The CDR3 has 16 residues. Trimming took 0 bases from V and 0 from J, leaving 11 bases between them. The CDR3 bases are TGTGCCAGCAGCTTAGCGCCCGGCGGGCTGAACACTGAAGCTTTCTTT. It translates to CASSLAPGGLNTEAFF.

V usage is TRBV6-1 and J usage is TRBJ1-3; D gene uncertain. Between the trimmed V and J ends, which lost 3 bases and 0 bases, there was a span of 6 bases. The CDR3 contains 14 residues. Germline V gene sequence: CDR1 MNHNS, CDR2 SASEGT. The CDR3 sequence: CASSDSVSGNTIYF. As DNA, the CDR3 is TGTGCCAGCAGTGATAGCGTCTCTGGAAACACCATATATTTT.

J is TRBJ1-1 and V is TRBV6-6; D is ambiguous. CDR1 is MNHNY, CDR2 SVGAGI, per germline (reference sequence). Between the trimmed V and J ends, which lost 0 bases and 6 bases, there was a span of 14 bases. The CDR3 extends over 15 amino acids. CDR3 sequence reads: CASSYSRQSGAEAFF. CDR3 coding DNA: TGTGCCAGCAGTTACTCGAGGCAAAGCGGAGCTGAAGCTTTCTTT.

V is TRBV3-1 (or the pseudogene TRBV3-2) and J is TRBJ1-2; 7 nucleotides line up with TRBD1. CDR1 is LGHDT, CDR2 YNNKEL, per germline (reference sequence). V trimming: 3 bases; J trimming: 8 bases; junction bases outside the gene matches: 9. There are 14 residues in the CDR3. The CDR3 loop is CASSHITGVGGYTF. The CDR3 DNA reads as TGTGCCAGCAGCCACATTACAGGGGTCGGCGGCTACACCTTC.

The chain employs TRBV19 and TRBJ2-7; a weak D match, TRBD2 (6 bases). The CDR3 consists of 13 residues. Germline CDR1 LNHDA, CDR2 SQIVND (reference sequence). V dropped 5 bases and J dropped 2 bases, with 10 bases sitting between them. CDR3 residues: CASSGDSAYEQYF. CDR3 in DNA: TGTGCCAGTAGTGGGGACTCCGCCTACGAGCAGTACTTC.

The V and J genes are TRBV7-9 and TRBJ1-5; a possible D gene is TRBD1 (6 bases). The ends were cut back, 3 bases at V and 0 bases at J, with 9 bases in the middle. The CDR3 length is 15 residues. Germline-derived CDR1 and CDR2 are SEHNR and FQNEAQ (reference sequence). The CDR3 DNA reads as TGTGCCAGCAGCTTGGACAGTAATAGCAATCAGCCCCAGCATTTT. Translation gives CASSLDSNSNQPQHF.

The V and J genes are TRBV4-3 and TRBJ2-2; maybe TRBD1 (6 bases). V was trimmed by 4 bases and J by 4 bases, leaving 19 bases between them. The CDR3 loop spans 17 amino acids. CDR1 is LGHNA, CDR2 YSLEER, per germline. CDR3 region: CASSPHPRGASTGELFF. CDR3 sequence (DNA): TGCGCCAGCAGCCCCCACCCCAGGGGCGCAAGCACCGGGGAGCTGTTTTTT.